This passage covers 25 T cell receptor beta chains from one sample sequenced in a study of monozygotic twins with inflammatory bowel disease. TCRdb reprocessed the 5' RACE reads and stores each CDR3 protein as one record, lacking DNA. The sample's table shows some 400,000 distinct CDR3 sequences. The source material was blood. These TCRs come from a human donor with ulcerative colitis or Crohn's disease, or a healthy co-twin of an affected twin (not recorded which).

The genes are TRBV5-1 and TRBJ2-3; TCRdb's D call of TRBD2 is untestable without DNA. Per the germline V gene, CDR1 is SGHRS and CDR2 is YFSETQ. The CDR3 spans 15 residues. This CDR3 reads CASSLEGSGTDTQYF.

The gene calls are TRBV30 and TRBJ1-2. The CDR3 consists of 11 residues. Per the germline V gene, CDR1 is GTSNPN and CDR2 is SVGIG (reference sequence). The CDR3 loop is CAWRQNYGYTF.

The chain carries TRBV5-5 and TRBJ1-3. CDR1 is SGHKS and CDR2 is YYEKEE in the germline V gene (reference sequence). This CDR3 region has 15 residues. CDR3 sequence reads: CASSWSAHGGNTIYF.

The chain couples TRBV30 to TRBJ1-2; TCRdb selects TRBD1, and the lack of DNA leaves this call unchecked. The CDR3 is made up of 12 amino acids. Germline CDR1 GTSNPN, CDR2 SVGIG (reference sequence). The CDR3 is CAWSRTGSGYTF.

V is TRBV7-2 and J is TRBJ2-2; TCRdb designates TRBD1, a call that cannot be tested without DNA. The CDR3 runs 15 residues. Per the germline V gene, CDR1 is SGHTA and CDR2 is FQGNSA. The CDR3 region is CASSLQGAGTGELFF.

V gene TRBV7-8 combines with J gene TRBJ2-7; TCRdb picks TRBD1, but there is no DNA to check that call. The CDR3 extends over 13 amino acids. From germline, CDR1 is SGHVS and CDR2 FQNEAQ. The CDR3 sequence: CASSSVGHYEQYF.

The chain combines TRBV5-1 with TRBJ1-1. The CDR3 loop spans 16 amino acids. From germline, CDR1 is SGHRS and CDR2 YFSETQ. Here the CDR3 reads CASSLTTSMGDAEAFF.

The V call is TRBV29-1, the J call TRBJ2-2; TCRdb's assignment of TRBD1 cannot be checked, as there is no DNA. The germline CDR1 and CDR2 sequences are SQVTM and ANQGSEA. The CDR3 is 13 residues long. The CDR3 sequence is CSVARGNTGELFF.

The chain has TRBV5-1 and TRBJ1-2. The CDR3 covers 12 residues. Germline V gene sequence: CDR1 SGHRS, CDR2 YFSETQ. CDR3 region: CASSPDDCGYTF.

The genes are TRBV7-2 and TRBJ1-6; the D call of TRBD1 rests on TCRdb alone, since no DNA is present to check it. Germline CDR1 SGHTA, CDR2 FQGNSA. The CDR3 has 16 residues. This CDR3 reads CASSLVYIGGNSPLHF. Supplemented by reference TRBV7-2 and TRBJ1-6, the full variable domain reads GAGVSQSPSNKVTEKGKDVELRCDPISGHTALYWYRQSLGQGLEFLIYFQGNSAPDKSGLPSDRFSAERTGGSVSTLTIQRTQQEDSAVYLCASSLVYIGGNSPLHFGNGTRLTVT.

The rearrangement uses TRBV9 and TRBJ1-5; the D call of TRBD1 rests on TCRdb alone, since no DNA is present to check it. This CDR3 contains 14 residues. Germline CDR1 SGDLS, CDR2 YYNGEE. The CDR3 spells CASSVGPPGQPQHF. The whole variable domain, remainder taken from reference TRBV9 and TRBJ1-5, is DSGVTQTPKHLITATGQRVTLRCSPRSGDLSVYWYQQSLDQGLQFLIQYYNGEERAKGNILERFSAQQFPDLHSELNLSSLELGDSALYFCASSVGPPGQPQHFGDGTRLSIL.

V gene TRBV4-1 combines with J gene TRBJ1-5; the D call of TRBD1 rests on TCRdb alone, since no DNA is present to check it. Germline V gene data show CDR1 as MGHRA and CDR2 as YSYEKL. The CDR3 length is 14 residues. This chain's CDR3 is CASSLTDRVQPQHF.

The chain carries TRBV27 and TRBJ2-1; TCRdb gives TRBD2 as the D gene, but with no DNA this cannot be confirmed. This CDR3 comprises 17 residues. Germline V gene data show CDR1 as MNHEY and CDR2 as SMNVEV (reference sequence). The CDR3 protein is CASSSPAGTQPYNEQFF.

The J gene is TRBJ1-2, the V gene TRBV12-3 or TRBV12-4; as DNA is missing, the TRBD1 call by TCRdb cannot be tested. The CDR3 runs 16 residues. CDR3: CASTEMHGGGYYGYTF.

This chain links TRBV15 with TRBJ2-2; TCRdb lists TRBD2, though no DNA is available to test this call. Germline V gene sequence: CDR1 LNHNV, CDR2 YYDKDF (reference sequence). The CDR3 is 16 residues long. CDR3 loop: CATSRPTQGGRGELFF.

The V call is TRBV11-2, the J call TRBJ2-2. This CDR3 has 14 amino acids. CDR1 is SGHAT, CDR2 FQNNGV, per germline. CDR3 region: CASSLEGHTGELFF.

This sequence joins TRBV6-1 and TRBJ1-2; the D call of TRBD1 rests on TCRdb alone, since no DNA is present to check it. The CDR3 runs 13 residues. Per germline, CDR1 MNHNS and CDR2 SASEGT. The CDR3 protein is CASTKGLNYGYTF.

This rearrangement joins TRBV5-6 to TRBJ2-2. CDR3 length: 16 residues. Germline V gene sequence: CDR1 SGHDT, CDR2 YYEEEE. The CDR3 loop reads CASILEVPANTGELFF.

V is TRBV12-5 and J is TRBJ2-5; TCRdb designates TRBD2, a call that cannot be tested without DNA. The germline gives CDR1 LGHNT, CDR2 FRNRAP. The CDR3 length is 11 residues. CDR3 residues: CASASGETQYF.

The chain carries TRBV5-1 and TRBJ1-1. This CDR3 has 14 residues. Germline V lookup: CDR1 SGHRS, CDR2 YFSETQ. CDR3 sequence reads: CASSFGVANTEAFF.

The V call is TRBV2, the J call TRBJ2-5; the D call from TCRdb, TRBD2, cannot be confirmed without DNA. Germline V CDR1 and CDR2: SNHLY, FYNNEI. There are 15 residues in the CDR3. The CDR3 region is CASSEVGAGPETQYF.

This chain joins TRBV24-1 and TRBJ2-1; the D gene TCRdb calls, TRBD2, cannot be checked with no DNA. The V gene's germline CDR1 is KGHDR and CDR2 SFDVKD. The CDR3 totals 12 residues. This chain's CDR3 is CATAGLTDEQFF.

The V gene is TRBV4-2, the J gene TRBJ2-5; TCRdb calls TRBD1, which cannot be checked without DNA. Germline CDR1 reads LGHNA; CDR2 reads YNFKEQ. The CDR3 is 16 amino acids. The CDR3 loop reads CASSQGQGAPQETQYF.

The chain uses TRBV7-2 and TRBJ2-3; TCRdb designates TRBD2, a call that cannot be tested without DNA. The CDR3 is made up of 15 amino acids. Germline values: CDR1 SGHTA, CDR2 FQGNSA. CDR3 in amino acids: CASSLSSGGTDTQYF.

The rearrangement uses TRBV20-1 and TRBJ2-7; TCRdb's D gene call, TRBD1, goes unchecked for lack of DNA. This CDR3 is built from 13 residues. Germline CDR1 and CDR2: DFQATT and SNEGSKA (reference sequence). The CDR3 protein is CSARTPRTYEQYF.